Listed below are T cell receptor beta chains from one sample, sequenced in a study of brain T cells in children with intractable seizures. Only in-frame clones appear in the TCRdb table, and some are missing; sequencing was by immunoSEQ multiplex PCR. The sample lists fewer than 50,000 clones, around 90% occurring once. The sequencing here drew on peripheral blood, taken at surgery. Receptor source: a girl aged 2 to 10 with tuberous sclerosis and intractable seizures. The CDR3 runs from the conserved cysteine through the conserved F or W. A D gene is named only where the DNA matches it firmly. A row's size may be missing; if present it is once, few, many or a size class.

TRBJ1-1,TRBV7-2,.,TRBD1,TGTGCCAGCAGCTTACAGGGGGCGGATAGCACTGAAGCTTTCTTT,CASSLQGADSTEAFF
TRBJ2-1,TRBV9,once,.,TGTGCCAGCAGCGTAGGGACAACCGTCTACAATGAGCAGTTCTTC,CASSVGTTVYNEQFF
TRBJ2-5,TRBV7-3,.,.,TGTGCCAGCAGCTTAACCTCCCAGGGTGAAGGGGCCGAAGAGACCCAGTACTTC,CASSLTSQGEGAEETQYF
TRBJ2-5,TRBV13,.,.,TGTGCCAGCAGCTTACCCGGCGTTAGAGAGACCCAGTACTTC,CASSLPGVRETQYF
TRBJ1-3,TRBV6-1,.,.,TGTGCCAGCAGTGACGGGGCCTCTGGAAACACCATATATTTT,CASSDGASGNTIYF
TRBJ1-4,TRBV30,.,TRBD1,TGTGCCTTAGACAGGGACGACGAAAAACTGTTTTTT,CALDRDDEKLFF
TRBJ1-4,TRBV7-2,.,.,TGTGCCAGCAGCTTAGCCGGAGCAACTAATGAAAAACTGTTTTTT,CASSLAGATNEKLFF
TRBJ1-6,TRBV2,.,TRBD1,TGTGCCAGCAGTCCAGACAGGGCAACGGGATCACCCCTCCACTTT,CASSPDRATGSPLHF
TRBJ1-2,TRBV19,.,TRBD1,TGTGCCAGTAGTACGACCGGGACAGCCTCATATGGCTACACCTTC,CASSTTGTASYGYTF
TRBJ1-4,TRBV29-1,.,.,TGCAGCGTTGTTGGGGGAATAGGTGAAAAACTGTTTTTT,CSVVGGIGEKLFF
TRBJ2-1,TRBV12-3/TRBV12-4,.,.,TGTGCCAGCAGTCTCGGGATTTCCAATGAGCAGTTCTTC,CASSLGISNEQFF
TRBJ1-1,TRBV30,.,TRBD1,TGTGCCTGGAGTCCCCAGGGGGGCACTGAAGCTTTCTTT,CAWSPQGGTEAFF
TRBJ1-1,TRBV3-1/TRBV3-2,.,.,TGTGCCAGCAGCCCCCAGGAGGGCATGAACACTGAAGCTTTCTTT,CASSPQEGMNTEAFF
TRBJ2-4,TRBV7-2,.,.,TGTGCCAGCAGCTTAGATCCCCTCACGAACATTCAGTACTTC,CASSLDPLTNIQYF
TRBJ1-3,TRBV3-1/TRBV3-2,.,.,TGTGCCAGCAGCCAGGACAGCTCTGGAAACACCATATATTTT,CASSQDSSGNTIYF
TRBJ1-3,TRBV5-1,.,.,TGCGCCAGCAGCTTGGAAACGGGGAACACTGGAAACACCATATATTTT,CASSLETGNTGNTIYF
TRBJ2-5,TRBV21-1,.,.,TGTGCCAGCAGCAAAGTCGGCAGAGAGACCCAGTACTTC,CASSKVGRETQYF